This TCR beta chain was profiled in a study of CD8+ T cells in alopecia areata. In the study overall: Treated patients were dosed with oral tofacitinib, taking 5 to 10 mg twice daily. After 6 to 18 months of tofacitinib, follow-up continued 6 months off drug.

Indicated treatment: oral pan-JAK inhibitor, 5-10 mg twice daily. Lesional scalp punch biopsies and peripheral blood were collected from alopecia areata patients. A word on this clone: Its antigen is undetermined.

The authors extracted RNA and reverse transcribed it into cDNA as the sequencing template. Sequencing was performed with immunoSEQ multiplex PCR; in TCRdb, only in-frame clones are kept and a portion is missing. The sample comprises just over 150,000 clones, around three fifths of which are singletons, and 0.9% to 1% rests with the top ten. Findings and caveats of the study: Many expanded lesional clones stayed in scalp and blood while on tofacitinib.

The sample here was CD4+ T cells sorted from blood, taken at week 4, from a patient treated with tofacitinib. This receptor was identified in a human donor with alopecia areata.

The CDR3 here is CASLVGGTSTDTQYF. CDR3 in DNA: TGTGCCAGCCTGGTAGGTGGAACTAGCACAGATACGCAGTATTTT. This chain links TRBV7-9 with TRBJ2-3; D ambiguous. CDR3 length equals 15 residues. Trimming stripped 8 bases from V and 0 bases from J, with 15 bases between. In germline, CDR1 is SEHNR, CDR2 FQNEAQ (reference sequence).